This T cell receptor (beta chain) emerged from a study of cytotoxic CD8 clonotypes in ibrutinib-treated CLL. Overall study: The group held 11 relapsed/refractory and 15 treatment-naive patients, with 17 IGHV unmutated. Productive templates averaged approximately 260,000 per sample, and productive rearrangements more than 80,000. General study findings and limits: Rare overall, public clonotypes shrank or held steady under therapy.

Researchers set a sequencing depth target of 1 in 200,000 to 1 in 1 million T cells. Only in-frame clones appear in the TCRdb table, and some are missing; sequencing was by immunoSEQ multiplex PCR. Here the sample spans over 100,000 clones, 80% to 90% being singletons. The germline CDR1 and CDR2 sequences are LGHNA and YNFKEQ. This CDR3 region has 13 residues. The V gene lost 3 bases and the J gene lost 7 bases, with 9 bases spanning the gap. Of note for this clone: The target antigen is unknown.

Sample: PBMCs, taken after 24 months of ibrutinib treatment. V is TRBV4-2 and J is TRBJ2-2; no firm D call. This TCR was recovered from a human donor with chronic lymphocytic leukemia. CDR3 in DNA: TGTGCCAGCAGCCAGAGACTCGGCGGGGAGCTGTTTTTT. It specifies CASSQRLGGELFF.